The clone carrying this TCR beta chain was counted at least ten times. Its target is unknown. The read stops 3 residues short of the end of the CDR3; the missing end is completed from the germline J gene. The data are from a study of T cell clonality in common variable immunodeficiency. Study findings and constraints: The cause of increased CVID clonality remains unclear without subpopulation sequencing. CVID subjects shared fewer TCRbeta clones than healthy controls did. Fewer deletions and N-nucleotide insertions were reportedly seen in common variable immunodeficiency TCR beta sequences. CVID patient heterogeneity limited repertoire-clinical complication correlations.

The CDR3 has 14 amino acids. The germline V gene encodes CDR1 LNHDA and CDR2 SQIVND (reference sequence). The table came from immunoSEQ multiplex PCR; TCRdb's copy has only in-frame clones and leaves some out. Observed in the sample are over 45,000 clones, none of them singletons. The sequence came from a person between 18 and 70 years old in good health. This rearrangement joins TRBV19 to TRBJ1-2; 9 bases match TRBD1. The material sequenced was peripheral blood mononuclear cells. The CDR3 spells CASALGGQGLTYTF. The sequenced part of the CDR3 DNA is TGTGCCAGCGCCCTGGGGGGACAGGGTTTAACG.